The TCR beta chain under discussion was sequenced for a study of blood T cell repertoires in COVID-19. Study details: The cDNA or gDNA used as material had been derived from T cells, B-cell-depleted T cells, or PBMCs.

Measured with immunoSEQ multiplex PCR; TCRdb has only the in-frame clones, and not every one. The table lists around 420,000 clones, roughly 88% of them singletons. The age range of participants was about 18 to 100 years, with residence in about two dozen US areas. This CDR3 has 14 amino acids. V dropped 2 bases and J dropped 1 base, with 8 bases sitting between them. CDR1 and CDR2 from the germline V gene are SGHNT and YENEEA. The receptor's source is a woman aged 40 to 55 with acute COVID-19. The sequenced sample was PBMCs or T cells enriched from blood (not recorded which). The gene calls are TRBV11-3 and TRBJ1-1; D is undetermined. The CDR3 nucleotides read TGTGCCAGCAGCTTATCGGGGAAGAACACTGAAGCTTTCTTT. Its translation is CASSLSGKNTEAFF.